These 14 T cell receptor beta chains were all obtained from the same sample, sequenced in a study of T-cell reconstitution after alpha-beta-depleted transplantation in children. Unique molecular identifiers were incorporated into the prepared TCRbeta library. One entry per CDR3 protein, called by TCRdb with MiXCR from the PCR reads. The repertoire has a few hundred thousand distinct CDR3 sequences, under 15% of them found once; the top ten carry over 5.5%. The sample here was PBMCs from the stem cell graft donor, taken from the stem cell graft. The receptor set was obtained from a human donor who donated a stem cell graft to a child with combined immunodeficiency.

This clonotype was counted between two and nine times. The rearrangement joins TRBV5-1 to TRBJ2-5, with TRBD2 matching over 11 bases. CDR1 SGHRS and CDR2 YFSETQ come from the germline V gene. After removal of 1 base from V and 5 bases from J, the junction contained 10 bases not matched to a gene. The CDR3 runs to 17 residues. The CDR3: CASSLTASGRLRETQYF. CDR3 nucleotide sequence: TGCGCCAGCAGCTTGACTGCTAGCGGGAGGCTCCGGGAGACCCAGTACTTC.

Many counts were recorded for this clonotype. This rearrangement joins TRBV29-1 to TRBJ2-3; 9 nucleotides match TRBD1. The trim removed 0 bases at V and 6 bases at J, leaving 4 bases unmatched. Looked up from germline, CDR1 is SQVTM and CDR2 is ANQGSEA. This CDR3 is built from 14 residues. The CDR3 DNA reads as TGCAGCGTTGAAGATGAAGGGACAGGGGATACGCAGTATTTT. Encoded protein: CSVEDEGTGDTQYF.

DNA for the CDR3: TGTGCCAGCACGCCATCCGGACTAGCGGGAGCGGCGAACACCGGGGAGCTGTTTTTT. It encodes CASTPSGLAGAANTGELFF. This chain links TRBV6-1 with TRBJ2-2, with 13 bases identical to TRBD2. The V segment lost 7 bases and the J segment 0 bases; nucleotides outside the gene matches: 11. This CDR3 contains 19 residues. Germline CDR1 reads MNHNS; CDR2 reads SASEGT.

This clonotype was recorded a few times. The rearrangement links TRBV6-5 to TRBJ1-2, with D maybe TRBD1 (6 bases). Trimming stripped 0 bases from V and 4 bases from J, with 12 bases between. CDR3 length: 15 residues. Per germline, CDR1 MNHEY and CDR2 SVGAGI. The CDR3 loop reads CASSYSSTGTYGYTF. In DNA form, the CDR3 reads TGTGCCAGCAGTTACTCGAGTACAGGGACCTATGGCTACACCTTC.

This clonotype was found a few times. V is TRBV27 and J is TRBJ1-5; D remains unclear. V lost 3 bases and J 4 bases, leaving 10 bases between the germline ends. CDR1 is MNHEY, CDR2 SMNVEV, per germline (reference sequence). This CDR3 has 14 amino acids. The CDR3 DNA sequence: TGTGCCAGCAGTTTTAGGCCCCAAAATCAGCCCCAGCATTTT. This sequence encodes CASSFRPQNQPQHF.

This chain uses TRBV20-1 with TRBJ2-7; possible D gene TRBD2, 7 bases. Per germline, CDR1 DFQATT and CDR2 SNEGSKA (reference sequence). The CDR3 is 17 amino acids. Deletions cut 5 bases from V and 6 bases from J, with 29 bases between. CDR3 sequence (DNA): TGCAGTGCTCCCCACCCGAGGGGGGGGTACAGCCCCTGCGAGCAGTACTTC. It specifies CSAPHPRGGYSPCEQYF.

V and J are TRBV2 and TRBJ1-1; D is unresolved. CDR1 is SNHLY and CDR2 is FYNNEI in the germline V gene. This CDR3 region has 13 residues. Trimming took 9 bases from V and 4 from J, leaving 15 bases between them. The CDR3 here is CARRSPGGTEAFF. CDR3 coding DNA: TGTGCCAGGCGCTCCCCGGGCGGCACTGAAGCTTTCTTT.

This clonotype came up a few times. The chain combines TRBV6-4 with TRBJ2-2; TRBD2 matches at 10 bases. CDR3 length equals 23 residues. Trimming at V came to 0 bases and at J to 2 bases, leaving 21 bases not matched to a gene. CDR1 is MRHNA and CDR2 is SNTAGT in the germline V gene. The CDR3 here is CASSDSGRVVASGSSPNTGELFF. In DNA, the CDR3 is TGTGCCAGCAGTGACTCCGGCAGGGTGGTGGCTAGCGGGAGTTCCCCAAACACCGGGGAGCTGTTTTTT.

This clonotype was found many times. This chain uses TRBV6-5 with TRBJ2-4, with 9 bases that match TRBD1. The CDR3 totals 15 residues. Losses at the gene ends were 0 bases for V and 6 bases for J; bases not matched to a gene: 3. Germline V gene data show CDR1 as MNHEY and CDR2 as SVGAGI. This CDR3 is CASSYSADRGNIQYF. CDR3 DNA sequence: TGTGCCAGCAGTTACTCGGCGGACAGGGGAAACATTCAGTACTTC.

The chain uses TRBV7-9 and TRBJ2-7; 7 bases match TRBD1. Germline V gene lookup returns CDR1 SEHNR and CDR2 FQNEAQ (reference sequence). The CDR3 runs 15 residues. With 3 bases clipped from V and 5 bases from J, the junction kept 10 bases outside the gene matches. The CDR3 DNA is TGTGCCAGCAGCTTTAACCGGGACAGCTCAAACGAGCAGTACTTC. Its translation is CASSFNRDSSNEQYF. Using reference TRBV7-9 and TRBJ2-7 for the parts outside the CDR3, the full variable domain is DTGVSQNPRHKITKRGQNVTFRCDPISEHNRLYWYRQTLGQGPEFLTYFQNEAQLEKSRLLSDRFSAERPKGSFSTLEIQRTEQGDSAMYLCASSFNRDSSNEQYFGPGTRLTVT.

This clonotype was counted between two and nine times. The chain joins TRBV19 to TRBJ2-1; D perhaps matches TRBD1 (6 bases). The CDR3 length is 18 residues. Looked up from germline, CDR1 is LNHDA and CDR2 is SQIVND (reference sequence). V dropped 1 base and J dropped 1 base, with 17 bases sitting between them. This CDR3 is CASSIGWGRGESYNEQFF. The CDR3 DNA is TGTGCCAGTAGTATAGGTTGGGGCAGGGGAGAGTCCTACAATGAGCAGTTCTTC.

This clonotype was observed a handful of times. The chain combines TRBV5-1 with TRBJ1-1; D remains unclear. CDR1 is SGHRS, CDR2 YFSETQ, per germline. The ends were cut back, 1 base at V and 2 bases at J, with 9 bases in the middle. The CDR3 covers 14 residues. The CDR3: CASSLWQINTEAFF. The CDR3, as DNA: TGCGCCAGCAGCTTGTGGCAGATCAACACTGAAGCTTTCTTT.

This clonotype has a count of ten or more. This chain links TRBV7-3 with TRBJ2-1; the D gene could be TRBD1 or TRBD2 (5 bases each). The V end was cut by 6 bases, the J end by 8 bases, with 17 bases between. Germline V gives CDR1 SGHTA, CDR2 FQGTGA. The CDR3 is 14 amino acids. The DNA of the CDR3 is TGTGCCAGCAGTTCGGGACGGGCCATGGATGAGCAGTTCTTC. As protein: CASSSGRAMDEQFF. The full variable domain, rest sourced from reference TRBV7-3 and TRBJ2-1, is GAGVSQTPSNKVTEKGKYVELRCDPISGHTALYWYRQSLGQGPEFLIYFQGTGAADDSGLPNDRFFAVRPEGSVSTLKIQRTERGDSAVYLCASSSGRAMDEQFFGPGTRLTVL.

The CDR3 reads CASSWGTGRETQYF. The CDR3, as DNA: TGCGCCAGCAGCTGGGGGACAGGGAGGGAGACCCAGTACTTC. The chain joins TRBV5-1 to TRBJ2-5; 9 bases are a match to TRBD1. V dropped 3 bases and J dropped 5; count of bases not matched to a gene: 5. The CDR3 spans 14 residues. Germline V lookup: CDR1 SGHRS, CDR2 YFSETQ.